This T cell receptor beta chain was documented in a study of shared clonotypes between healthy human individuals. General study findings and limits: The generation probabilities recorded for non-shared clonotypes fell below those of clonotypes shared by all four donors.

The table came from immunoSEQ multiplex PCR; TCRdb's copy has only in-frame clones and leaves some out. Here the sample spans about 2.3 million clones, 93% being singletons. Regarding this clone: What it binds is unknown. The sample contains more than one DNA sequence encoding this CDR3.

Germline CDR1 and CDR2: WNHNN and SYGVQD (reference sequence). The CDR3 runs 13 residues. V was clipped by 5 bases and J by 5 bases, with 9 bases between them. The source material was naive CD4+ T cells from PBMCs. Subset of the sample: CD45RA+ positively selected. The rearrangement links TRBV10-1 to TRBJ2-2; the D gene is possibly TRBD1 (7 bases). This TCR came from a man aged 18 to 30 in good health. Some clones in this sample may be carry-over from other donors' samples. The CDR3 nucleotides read TGCGCCAGCAGTCCAGGGGGGACCGGGGAGCTGTTTTTT. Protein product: CASSPGGTGELFF.